This T cell receptor beta chain was retrieved from a study of cytomegalovirus exposure and HLA in healthy donors. Study-wide findings and caveats: Using the classifier, cytomegalovirus status was reportedly diagnosed with high specificity and sensitivity.

In the case of this clone: The antigen is not known.

The CDR3 contains 14 residues. The V end was cut by 4 bases, the J end by 0 bases, with 10 bases between. Per the germline V gene, CDR1 is PRHDT and CDR2 is FYEKMQ (reference sequence). Primers included in the PCR were 60 Vbeta and 13 Jbeta primers. Clones were sequenced by immunoSEQ multiplex PCR, and TCRdb holds only the in-frame ones, with some missing. The repertoire includes fewer than 250,000 clones, 70% to 90% of them detected once, and around 1.2% sits in the top ten. Sequenced material: PBMCs. This receptor was obtained from a human donor in good health. J is TRBJ2-7 and V is TRBV13; weak D call: TRBD2 (5 bases). The CDR3 loop reads CASSSGLSSYEQYF. In nucleotides, the CDR3 is TGTGCCAGCAGCTCTGGACTGAGCTCCTACGAGCAGTACTTC. Full variable domain (outside the CDR3, taken from reference TRBV13 and TRBJ2-7): AAGVIQSPRHLIKEKRETATLKCYPIPRHDTVYWYQQGPGQDPQFLISFYEKMQSDKGSIPDRFSAQQFSDYHSELNMSSLELGDSALYFCASSSGLSSYEQYFGPGTRLTVT.